This T cell receptor (beta chain) derives from a study of cytomegalovirus exposure and HLA in healthy donors. Measured with immunoSEQ multiplex PCR; TCRdb has only the in-frame clones, and not every one. This sample has more than 100,000 clones; 70% to 90% occur once, and the top ten carry nearly 6.5%. The receptor was isolated from a woman between 18 and 30 years old in good health and CMV-seropositive. Input material: PBMCs.

CDR3 DNA: TGTGCCAGCAGCTTGGCGCTAGCGGGCGGAGAGACCCAGTACTTC. Translating it yields CASSLALAGGETQYF. V gene TRBV5-6 combines with J gene TRBJ2-5; 8 bases are a match to TRBD2. The CDR3 spans 15 residues. Germline values: CDR1 SGHDT, CDR2 YYEEEE. V lost 0 bases to trimming and J lost 4 bases; unmatched junction nucleotides: 5. The full variable domain, with the rest looked up from reference TRBV5-6 and TRBJ2-5, is DAGVTQSPTHLIKTRGQQVTLRCSPKSGHDTVSWYQQALGQGPQFIFQYYEEEERQRGNFPDRFSGHQFPNYSSELNVNALLLGDSALYLCASSLALAGGETQYFGPGTRLLVL.